This is a list of T cell receptor beta chains from one sample in a study of OX40 agonist ivuxolimab in advanced cancers. TCRdb's table, derived via immunoSEQ multiplex PCR, lists solely in-frame clones and lacks some. The sample has approximately 100,000 clones, more than 80% seen once. Sequences were derived from CD4+ or CD8+ T cells sorted from blood, sampled in a trial of the OX40 agonist ivuxolimab. The receptors come from an adult with an advanced solid tumor such as melanoma, head and neck, liver or kidney cancer. The CDR3 runs from the conserved cysteine through the conserved F or W. Each record gives: clone size, J gene, V gene, D gene, CDR3 DNA, CDR3 protein. A D gene is named only where the DNA matches it firmly. The listing skips clone size in some rows; elsewhere it reads once, few, many or a size class.

clone size: -; J gene: TRBJ1-1; V gene: TRBV5-8; D gene: TRBD1; CDR3 DNA: TGTGCCAGCAGCTTGTACAGGGGAGGCACTGAAGCTTTCTTT; CDR3 protein: CASSLYRGGTEAFF
clone size: -; J gene: TRBJ2-2; V gene: TRBV15; D gene: TRBD1; CDR3 DNA: TGTGCCACCAGCGGCCAGAGGGACAGCAGGGATACCGGGGAGCTGTTTTTT; CDR3 protein: CATSGQRDSRDTGELFF
clone size: -; J gene: TRBJ1-2; V gene: TRBV19; D gene: TRBD1; CDR3 DNA: TGTGCCAGCGTGAAGGGGGCCACCTATGGCTACACCTTC; CDR3 protein: CASVKGATYGYTF
clone size: -; J gene: TRBJ1-3; V gene: TRBV7-2; D gene: -; CDR3 DNA: TGTGCCAGCAGCTTAGGGGACTTCTCTGGAAACACCATATATTTT; CDR3 protein: CASSLGDFSGNTIYF
clone size: once; J gene: TRBJ2-7; V gene: TRBV2; D gene: -; CDR3 DNA: TGTGCCAGCAGTGTGAGCCAGGTACGATACGAGCAGTACTTC; CDR3 protein: CASSVSQVRYEQYF
clone size: -; J gene: TRBJ2-7; V gene: TRBV5-1; D gene: -; CDR3 DNA: TGCGCCAGCAGCTCAGGGAGTGGCCCCTACGAGCAGTACTTC; CDR3 protein: CASSSGSGPYEQYF
clone size: -; J gene: TRBJ2-3; V gene: TRBV29-1; D gene: -; CDR3 DNA: TGCAGCGAGCTCGCCCCAGGGGTATCAGATACGCAGTATTTT; CDR3 protein: CSELAPGVSDTQYF
clone size: -; J gene: TRBJ2-3; V gene: TRBV30; D gene: TRBD2; CDR3 DNA: TGTGCCTGGAAGGGCCCGGGGGGGTCGGCAGATACGCAGTATTTT; CDR3 protein: CAWKGPGGSADTQYF
clone size: -; J gene: TRBJ2-2; V gene: TRBV2; D gene: -; CDR3 DNA: TGTGCCAGCAGGGGCGACGGTGAGGGCGGGGAGCTGTTTTTT; CDR3 protein: CASRGDGEGGELFF
clone size: -; J gene: TRBJ1-1; V gene: TRBV7-2; D gene: -; CDR3 DNA: TGTGCCAGCAGCTTAGCGGGGACGGGCACTGAAGCTTTCTTT; CDR3 protein: CASSLAGTGTEAFF
clone size: -; J gene: TRBJ1-1; V gene: TRBV7-9; D gene: TRBD1; CDR3 DNA: TGTGCCAGCAGCTCCGTTACAGGGGGCGCAAAGGACACTGAAGCTTTCTTT; CDR3 protein: CASSSVTGGAKDTEAFF
clone size: -; J gene: TRBJ2-7; V gene: TRBV7-8; D gene: TRBD2; CDR3 DNA: TGTGCCAGCAGCTTAGAAGGTAGCGGGAGCTCCTACGAGCAGTACTTC; CDR3 protein: CASSLEGSGSSYEQYF
clone size: few; J gene: TRBJ1-2; V gene: TRBV6-6; D gene: TRBD1; CDR3 DNA: TGTGCCAGCAGGCCTAGGAGACAGGGGGATGGCTACACCTTC; CDR3 protein: CASRPRRQGDGYTF
clone size: -; J gene: TRBJ2-5; V gene: TRBV5-1; D gene: TRBD1; CDR3 DNA: TGCGCCAGCAAGGAAGGGACAGGGGACGGGCAGACCCAGTACTTC; CDR3 protein: CASKEGTGDGQTQYF
clone size: -; J gene: TRBJ1-1; V gene: TRBV11-2; D gene: -; CDR3 DNA: TGTGCCAGCAGCTTAAAGGGGCACTTAAACACTGAAGCTTTCTTT; CDR3 protein: CASSLKGHLNTEAFF
clone size: -; J gene: TRBJ2-1; V gene: TRBV5-1; D gene: -; CDR3 DNA: TGCGCCAGCACCCCAGAAGCGGTAGTATCCTACAATGAGCAGTTCTTC; CDR3 protein: CASTPEAVVSYNEQFF
clone size: -; J gene: TRBJ1-5; V gene: TRBV5-6; D gene: TRBD1; CDR3 DNA: TGTGCCAGCAGCTTGCGGGACAGAAGCAATCAGCCCCAGCATTTT; CDR3 protein: CASSLRDRSNQPQHF
clone size: -; J gene: TRBJ1-1; V gene: TRBV6-1; D gene: TRBD1; CDR3 DNA: TGTGCCAGCAGTAGGACAGGGGGCCACACTGAAGCTTTCTTT; CDR3 protein: CASSRTGGHTEAFF
clone size: -; J gene: TRBJ2-1; V gene: TRBV7-6; D gene: TRBD2; CDR3 DNA: TGTGCCAGCAGCTTAGGCGGGGGTCGTTGGGATGAGCAGTTCTTC; CDR3 protein: CASSLGGGRWDEQFF
clone size: few; J gene: TRBJ1-5; V gene: TRBV4-2; D gene: TRBD1; CDR3 DNA: TGTGCCAGCAGCCAAGACAGGGGGCTCGGTCAGCCCCAGCATTTT; CDR3 protein: CASSQDRGLGQPQHF
clone size: -; J gene: TRBJ2-7; V gene: TRBV10-3; D gene: TRBD1; CDR3 DNA: TGTGCCATCTGGCAGGGGGCGCTTTCCGAGCAGTACTTC; CDR3 protein: CAIWQGALSEQYF
clone size: -; J gene: TRBJ1-1; V gene: TRBV15; D gene: TRBD1; CDR3 DNA: TGTGCCACCACCCAAAACCAGGGGGCGAGCACTGAAGCTTTCTTT; CDR3 protein: CATTQNQGASTEAFF
clone size: -; J gene: TRBJ2-7; V gene: TRBV18; D gene: TRBD2; CDR3 DNA: TGTGCCAGCTCACCATCGCGGGAGGGCTTTAATGAGCAGTACTTC; CDR3 protein: CASSPSREGFNEQYF
clone size: -; J gene: TRBJ1-4; V gene: TRBV4-3; D gene: -; CDR3 DNA: TGCGCCAGCAGCCTGTTGGGCACCCAGTCGGCTAATGAAAAACTGTTTTTT; CDR3 protein: CASSLLGTQSANEKLFF
clone size: -; J gene: TRBJ1-5; V gene: TRBV21-1; D gene: -; CDR3 DNA: TGTGCCAGCAGCAAAGGGGAGGGGCTCAATCAGCCCCAGCATTTT; CDR3 protein: CASSKGEGLNQPQHF
clone size: -; J gene: TRBJ2-2; V gene: TRBV7-9; D gene: TRBD1; CDR3 DNA: TGTGCCAGCACCGGACAGGTGGCCGGGGAGCTGTTTTTT; CDR3 protein: CASTGQVAGELFF
clone size: -; J gene: TRBJ2-1; V gene: TRBV9; D gene: TRBD2; CDR3 DNA: TGTGCCAGCAGCGTGAGTCTAGCGGGAGCCGTGTCCTACAATGAGCAGTTCTTC; CDR3 protein: CASSVSLAGAVSYNEQFF
clone size: -; J gene: TRBJ2-1; V gene: TRBV2; D gene: TRBD2; CDR3 DNA: TGTGCCAGCAGGGCGGATAGCGGGAGCAGGAGAGGCAATGAGCAGTTCTTC; CDR3 protein: CASRADSGSRRGNEQFF
clone size: -; J gene: TRBJ1-5; V gene: TRBV19; D gene: -; CDR3 DNA: TGTGCCAGTAGTATTGTTTCGGGGCAATTATCCCTCGGGCGGCATTTT; CDR3 protein: CASSIVSGQLSLGRHF
clone size: -; J gene: TRBJ1-2; V gene: TRBV5-4; D gene: TRBD1; CDR3 DNA: TGTGCCAGCAGCCAAGTACCTCAGACAGGGGAAAGTGGCTACACCTTC; CDR3 protein: CASSQVPQTGESGYTF
clone size: -; J gene: TRBJ1-2; V gene: TRBV6-5; D gene: -; CDR3 DNA: TGTGCCAGCACCGACTTTATTGGGGGCTATGGCTACACCTTC; CDR3 protein: CASTDFIGGYGYTF
clone size: -; J gene: TRBJ1-2; V gene: TRBV19; D gene: -; CDR3 DNA: TGTGCCAGTAGGACATTGACGGCAGGGGATTTTGCAGAAGGCTACACCTTC; CDR3 protein: CASRTLTAGDFAEGYTF
clone size: -; J gene: TRBJ1-2; V gene: TRBV4-1; D gene: TRBD1; CDR3 DNA: TGCGCCAGCAGCCAAGATCCGACAGGGTCCTATGGCTACACCTTC; CDR3 protein: CASSQDPTGSYGYTF
clone size: -; J gene: TRBJ2-4; V gene: TRBV15; D gene: -; CDR3 DNA: TGTGCCACCAGCAGCCTAACTCGGGTAGCAGCTCTGGCCAAAAACATTCAGTACTTC; CDR3 protein: CATSSLTRVAALAKNIQYF
clone size: -; J gene: TRBJ1-2; V gene: TRBV30; D gene: -; CDR3 DNA: TGTGCTACTAAGGCTGCAGACAACCTCTATGGCTACACCTTC; CDR3 protein: CATKAADNLYGYTF
clone size: -; J gene: TRBJ1-1; V gene: TRBV4-2; D gene: -; CDR3 DNA: TGTGCCAGCAGAACACTGCTGAACACTGAAGCTTTCTTT; CDR3 protein: CASRTLLNTEAFF